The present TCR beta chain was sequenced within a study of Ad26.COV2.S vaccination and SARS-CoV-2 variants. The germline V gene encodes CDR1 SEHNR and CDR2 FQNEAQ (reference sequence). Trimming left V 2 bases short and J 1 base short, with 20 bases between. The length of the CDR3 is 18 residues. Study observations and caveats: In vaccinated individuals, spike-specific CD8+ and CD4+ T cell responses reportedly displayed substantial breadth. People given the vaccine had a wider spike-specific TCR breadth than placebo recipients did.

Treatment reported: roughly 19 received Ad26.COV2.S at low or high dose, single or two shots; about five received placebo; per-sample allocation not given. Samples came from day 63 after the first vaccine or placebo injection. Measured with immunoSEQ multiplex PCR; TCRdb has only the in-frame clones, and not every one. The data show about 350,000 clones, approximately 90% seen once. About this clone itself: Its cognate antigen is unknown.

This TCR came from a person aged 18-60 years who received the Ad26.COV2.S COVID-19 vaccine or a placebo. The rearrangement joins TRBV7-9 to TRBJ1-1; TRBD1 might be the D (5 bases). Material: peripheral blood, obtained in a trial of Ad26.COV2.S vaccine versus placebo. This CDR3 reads CASSLRLRSGPANTEAFF. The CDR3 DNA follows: TGTGCCAGCAGCTTACGGTTGCGGTCGGGACCTGCGAACACTGAAGCTTTCTTT.